The source of this T cell receptor beta chain is a study of identifying expanded T cells in peripheral blood. Generated by immunoSEQ multiplex PCR, the TCRdb table keeps only in-frame clones and is missing some. The sample has tens of thousands of clones, roughly 84% seen once. With regard to this clone: Its antigen is still unknown.

Collection occurred without any documented infections or immune events in donors. This CDR3 comprises 15 residues. The germline V gene encodes CDR1 SGDLS and CDR2 YYNGEE. Trimming took 3 bases from V and 6 from J; bases not matched to a gene: 7. Study conclusions and caveats: Two-week clone count variance significantly increased as total template count grew.

The sample taken for sequencing was blood. This chain links TRBV9 with TRBJ2-2; 8 positions match TRBD1. The clonotype originates from a person aged 18 to 69 in good health. CDR3 DNA: TGTGCCAGCAGCGAACCGACAGGGGTCGCCGGGGAGCTGTTTTTT. This translates into CASSEPTGVAGELFF.